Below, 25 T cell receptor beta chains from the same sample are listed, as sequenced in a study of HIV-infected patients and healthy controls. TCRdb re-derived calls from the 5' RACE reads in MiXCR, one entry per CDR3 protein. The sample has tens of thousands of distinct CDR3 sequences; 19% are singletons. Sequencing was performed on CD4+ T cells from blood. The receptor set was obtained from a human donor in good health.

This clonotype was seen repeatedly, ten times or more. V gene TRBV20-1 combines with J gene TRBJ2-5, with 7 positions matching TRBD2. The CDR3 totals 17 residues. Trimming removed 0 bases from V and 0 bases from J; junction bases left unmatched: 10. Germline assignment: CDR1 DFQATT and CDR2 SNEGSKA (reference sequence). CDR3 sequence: CSAREAGKNPYQETQYF. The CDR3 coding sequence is TGCAGTGCTAGAGAAGCGGGGAAAAACCCGTACCAAGAGACCCAGTACTTC.

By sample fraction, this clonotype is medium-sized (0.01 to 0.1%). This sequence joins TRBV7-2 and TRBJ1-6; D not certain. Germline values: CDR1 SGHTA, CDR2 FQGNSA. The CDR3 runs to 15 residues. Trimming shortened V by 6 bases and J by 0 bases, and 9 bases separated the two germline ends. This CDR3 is CASRPDGSYNSPLHF. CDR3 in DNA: TGTGCCAGCAGGCCGGACGGCTCCTATAATTCACCCCTCCACTTT.

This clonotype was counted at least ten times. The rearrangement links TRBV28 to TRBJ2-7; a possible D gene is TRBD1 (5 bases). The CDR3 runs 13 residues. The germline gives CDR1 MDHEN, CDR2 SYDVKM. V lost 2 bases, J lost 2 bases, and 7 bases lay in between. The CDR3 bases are TGTGCCAGCAGTTTACAGGGCGCCTACGAGCAGTACTTC. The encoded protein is CASSLQGAYEQYF.

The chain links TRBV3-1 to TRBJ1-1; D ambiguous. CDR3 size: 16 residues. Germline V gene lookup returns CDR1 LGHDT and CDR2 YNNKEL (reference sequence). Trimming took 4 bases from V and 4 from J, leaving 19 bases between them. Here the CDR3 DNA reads TGTGCCAGCAGCCCCGGACCTAGTCCCTTGAGCACTGAAGCTTTCTTT. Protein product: CASSPGPSPLSTEAFF.

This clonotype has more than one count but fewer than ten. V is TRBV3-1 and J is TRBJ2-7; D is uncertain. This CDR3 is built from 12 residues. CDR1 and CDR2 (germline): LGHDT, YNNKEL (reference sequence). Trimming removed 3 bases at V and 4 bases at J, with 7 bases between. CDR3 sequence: CASSHRRYEQYF. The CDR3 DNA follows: TGTGCCAGCAGCCATCGTAGATACGAGCAGTACTTC.

The CDR3 sequence: CSARDRRRGETQYF. In DNA form, the CDR3 reads TGCAGTGCTAGAGATAGGAGAAGGGGGGAGACCCAGTACTTC. This chain uses TRBV20-1 with TRBJ2-5, with a weak D call TRBD1 (6 bases). The CDR3 has 14 amino acids. Germline values: CDR1 DFQATT, CDR2 SNEGSKA (reference sequence). V was pared by 0 bases and J by 5 bases, with 13 bases between.

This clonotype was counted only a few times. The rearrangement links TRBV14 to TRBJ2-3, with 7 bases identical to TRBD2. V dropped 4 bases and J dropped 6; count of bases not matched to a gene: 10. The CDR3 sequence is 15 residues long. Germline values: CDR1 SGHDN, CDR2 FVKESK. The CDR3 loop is CASSLQRGIRDTQYF. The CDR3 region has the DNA TGTGCCAGCAGCCTGCAGCGGGGAATCAGGGATACGCAGTATTTT.

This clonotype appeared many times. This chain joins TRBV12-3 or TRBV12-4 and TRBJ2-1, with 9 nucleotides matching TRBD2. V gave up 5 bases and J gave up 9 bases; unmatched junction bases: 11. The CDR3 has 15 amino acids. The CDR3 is CASSGLAGGPGEQFF. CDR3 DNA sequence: TGTGCCAGCAGTGGCCTTGCGGGAGGGCCGGGTGAGCAGTTCTTC.

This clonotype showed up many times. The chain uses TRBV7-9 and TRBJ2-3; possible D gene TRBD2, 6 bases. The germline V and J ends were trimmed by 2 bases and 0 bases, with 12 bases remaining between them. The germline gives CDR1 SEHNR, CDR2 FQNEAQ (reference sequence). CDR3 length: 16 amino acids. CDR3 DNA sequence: TGTGCCAGCAGCTTATATGCGGAGGGGAGCACAGATACGCAGTATTTT. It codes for CASSLYAEGSTDTQYF. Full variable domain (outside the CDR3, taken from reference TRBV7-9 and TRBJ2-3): DTGVSQNPRHKITKRGQNVTFRCDPISEHNRLYWYRQTLGQGPEFLTYFQNEAQLEKSRLLSDRFSAERPKGSFSTLEIQRTEQGDSAMYLCASSLYAEGSTDTQYFGPGTRLTVL.

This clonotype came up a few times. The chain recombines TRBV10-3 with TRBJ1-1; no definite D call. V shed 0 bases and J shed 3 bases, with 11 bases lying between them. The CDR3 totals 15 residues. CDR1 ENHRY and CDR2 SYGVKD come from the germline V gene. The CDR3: CAISESAMGYTEAFF. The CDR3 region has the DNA TGTGCCATCAGTGAGTCAGCAATGGGGTACACTGAAGCTTTCTTT.

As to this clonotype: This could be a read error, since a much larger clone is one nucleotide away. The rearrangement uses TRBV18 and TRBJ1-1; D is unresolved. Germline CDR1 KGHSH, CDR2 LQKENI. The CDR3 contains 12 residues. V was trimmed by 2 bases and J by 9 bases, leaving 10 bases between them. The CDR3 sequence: CASSPSSTKAFF. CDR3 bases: TGTGCCAGCTCACCATCATCAACTAAAGCTTTCTTT.

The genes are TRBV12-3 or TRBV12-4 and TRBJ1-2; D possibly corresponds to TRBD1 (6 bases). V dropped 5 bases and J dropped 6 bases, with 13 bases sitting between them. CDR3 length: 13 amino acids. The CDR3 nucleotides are TGTGCCAGCAGTCTGTACAGGGAGAATGGCTACACCTTC. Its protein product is CASSLYRENGYTF.

CDR3 protein: CASSIDRRDTEAFF. The DNA for the CDR3 is TGTGCCAGTAGTATAGATCGGAGGGACACTGAAGCTTTCTTT. The V gene is TRBV19, the J gene TRBJ1-1, with D unclear. CDR3 length: 14 amino acids. V was cut by 0 bases and J by 3 bases, with 8 bases left in between. Germline V lookup: CDR1 LNHDA, CDR2 SQIVND (reference sequence). Full variable domain (rest looked up from reference TRBV19 and TRBJ1-1): DGGITQSPKYLFRKEGQNVTLSCEQNLNHDAMYWYRQDPGQGLRLIYYSQIVNDFQKGDIAEGYSVSREKKESFPLTVTSAQKNPTAFYLCASSIDRRDTEAFFGQGTRLTVV.

The CDR3 reads CASSLDPGTGAGELFF. The CDR3 nucleotides are TGTGCCAGCAGCTTAGATCCCGGGACGGGGGCCGGGGAGCTGTTTTTT. J is TRBJ2-2 and V is TRBV7-2; D possibly corresponds to TRBD2 (6 bases). Looked up from germline, CDR1 is SGHTA and CDR2 is FQGNSA. Trimming took off 1 base at V and 6 bases at J, with 15 bases between the two ends. There are 16 residues in the CDR3.

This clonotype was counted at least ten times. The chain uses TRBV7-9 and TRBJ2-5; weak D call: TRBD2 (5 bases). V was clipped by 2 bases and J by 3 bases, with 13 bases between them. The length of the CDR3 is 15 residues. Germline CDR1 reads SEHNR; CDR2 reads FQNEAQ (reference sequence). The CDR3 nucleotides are TGTGCCAGCAGCTTAAGAGGGTTGGCCAAAGAGACCCAGTACTTC. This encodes CASSLRGLAKETQYF.

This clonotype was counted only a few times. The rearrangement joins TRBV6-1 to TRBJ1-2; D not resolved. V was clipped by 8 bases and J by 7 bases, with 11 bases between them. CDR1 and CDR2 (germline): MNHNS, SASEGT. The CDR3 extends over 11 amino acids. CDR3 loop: CASLNGGGYTF. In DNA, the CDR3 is TGTGCCAGCTTAAACGGCGGTGGCTACACCTTC.

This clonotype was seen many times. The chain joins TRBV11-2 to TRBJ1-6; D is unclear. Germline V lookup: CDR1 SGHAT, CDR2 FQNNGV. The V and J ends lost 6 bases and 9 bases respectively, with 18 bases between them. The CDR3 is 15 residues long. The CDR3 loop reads CASSQSVVSGSPLHF. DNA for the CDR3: TGTGCCAGCAGTCAATCAGTGGTGTCGGGTTCACCCCTCCACTTT. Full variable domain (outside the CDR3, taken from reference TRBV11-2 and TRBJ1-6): EAGVAQSPRYKIIEKRQSVAFWCNPISGHATLYWYQQILGQGPKLLIQFQNNGVVDDSQLPKDRFSAERLKGVDSTLKIQPAKLEDSAVYLCASSQSVVSGSPLHFGNGTRLTVT.

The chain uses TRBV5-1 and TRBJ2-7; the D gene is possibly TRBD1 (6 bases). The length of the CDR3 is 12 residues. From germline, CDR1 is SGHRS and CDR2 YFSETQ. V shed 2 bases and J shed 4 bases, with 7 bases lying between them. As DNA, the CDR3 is TGCGCCAGCAGCTTCACAGGGTACGAGCAGTACTTC. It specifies CASSFTGYEQYF. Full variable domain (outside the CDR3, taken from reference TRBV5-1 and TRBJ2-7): KAGVTQTPRYLIKTRGQQVTLSCSPISGHRSVSWYQQTPGQGLQFLFEYFSETQRNKGNFPGRFSGRQFSNSRSEMNVSTLELGDSALYLCASSFTGYEQYFGPGTRLTVT.

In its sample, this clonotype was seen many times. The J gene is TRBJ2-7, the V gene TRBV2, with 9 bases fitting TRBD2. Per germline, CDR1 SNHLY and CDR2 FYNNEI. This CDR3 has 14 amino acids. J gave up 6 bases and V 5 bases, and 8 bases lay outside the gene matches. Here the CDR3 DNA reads TGTGCCAGCAGTACAGAGCGGGGGGCTGGCGAGCAGTACTTC. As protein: CASSTERGAGEQYF. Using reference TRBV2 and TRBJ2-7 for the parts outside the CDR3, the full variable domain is EPEVTQTPSHQVTQMGQEVILRCVPISNHLYFYWYRQILGQKVEFLVSFYNNEISEKSEIFDDQFSVERPDGSNFTLKIRSTKLEDSAMYFCASSTERGAGEQYFGPGTRLTVT.

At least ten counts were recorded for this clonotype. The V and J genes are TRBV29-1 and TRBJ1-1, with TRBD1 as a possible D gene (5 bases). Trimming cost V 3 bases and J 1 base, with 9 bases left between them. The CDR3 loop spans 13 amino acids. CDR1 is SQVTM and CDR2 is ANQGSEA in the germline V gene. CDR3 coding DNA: TGCAGCGTTGACAAGACAGAGAACACTGAAGCTTTCTTT. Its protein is CSVDKTENTEAFF.

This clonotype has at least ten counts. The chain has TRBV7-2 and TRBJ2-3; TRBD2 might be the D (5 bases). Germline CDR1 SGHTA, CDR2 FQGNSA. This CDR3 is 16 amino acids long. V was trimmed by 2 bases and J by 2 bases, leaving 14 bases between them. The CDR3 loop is CASSLLGSGNTDTQYF. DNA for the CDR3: TGTGCCAGCAGCTTACTGGGGAGCGGAAACACAGATACGCAGTATTTT.

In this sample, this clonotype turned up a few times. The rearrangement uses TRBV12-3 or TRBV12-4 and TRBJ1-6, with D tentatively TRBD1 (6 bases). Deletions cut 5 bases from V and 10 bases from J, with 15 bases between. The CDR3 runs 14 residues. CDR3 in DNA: TGTGCCAGCAGTCTCGGGCAGGGGTACTCACCCCTCCACTTT. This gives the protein CASSLGQGYSPLHF.

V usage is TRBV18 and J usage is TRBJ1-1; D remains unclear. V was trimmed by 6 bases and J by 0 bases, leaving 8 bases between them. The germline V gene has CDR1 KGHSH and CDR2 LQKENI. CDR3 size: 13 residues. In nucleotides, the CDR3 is TGTGCCAGCTCCCTCCCAATGAACACTGAAGCTTTCTTT. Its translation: CASSLPMNTEAFF.

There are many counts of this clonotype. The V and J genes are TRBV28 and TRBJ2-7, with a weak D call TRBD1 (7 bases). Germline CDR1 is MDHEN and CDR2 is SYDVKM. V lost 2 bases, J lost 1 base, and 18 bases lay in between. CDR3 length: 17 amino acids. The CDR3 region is CASSLGGGGSGSYEQYF. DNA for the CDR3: TGTGCCAGCAGTTTAGGAGGGGGCGGCAGTGGGTCCTACGAGCAGTACTTC.

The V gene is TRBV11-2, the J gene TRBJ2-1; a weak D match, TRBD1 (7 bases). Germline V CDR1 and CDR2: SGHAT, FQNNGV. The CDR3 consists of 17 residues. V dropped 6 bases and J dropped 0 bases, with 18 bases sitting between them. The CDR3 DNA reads TGTGCCAGCAGACCAGAGGGGGCGGGAAGCTCCTACAATGAGCAGTTCTTC. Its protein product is CASRPEGAGSSYNEQFF.